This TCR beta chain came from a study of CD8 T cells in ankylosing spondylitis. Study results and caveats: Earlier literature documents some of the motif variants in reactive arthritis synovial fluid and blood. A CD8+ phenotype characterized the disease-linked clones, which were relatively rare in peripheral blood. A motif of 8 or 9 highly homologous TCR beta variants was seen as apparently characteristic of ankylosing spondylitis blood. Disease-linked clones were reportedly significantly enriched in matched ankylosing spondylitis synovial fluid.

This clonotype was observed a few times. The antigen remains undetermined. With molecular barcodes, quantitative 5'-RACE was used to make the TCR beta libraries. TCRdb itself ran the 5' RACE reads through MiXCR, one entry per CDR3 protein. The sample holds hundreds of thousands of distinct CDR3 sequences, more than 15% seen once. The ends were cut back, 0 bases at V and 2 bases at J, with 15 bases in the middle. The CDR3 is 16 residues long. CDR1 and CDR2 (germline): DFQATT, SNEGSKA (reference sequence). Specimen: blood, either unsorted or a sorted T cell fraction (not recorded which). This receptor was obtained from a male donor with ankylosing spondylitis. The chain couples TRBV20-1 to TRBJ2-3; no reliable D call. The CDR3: CSARDVLHTFTDTQYF. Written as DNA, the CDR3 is TGCAGTGCTAGAGATGTACTTCATACCTTCACAGATACGCAGTATTTT.